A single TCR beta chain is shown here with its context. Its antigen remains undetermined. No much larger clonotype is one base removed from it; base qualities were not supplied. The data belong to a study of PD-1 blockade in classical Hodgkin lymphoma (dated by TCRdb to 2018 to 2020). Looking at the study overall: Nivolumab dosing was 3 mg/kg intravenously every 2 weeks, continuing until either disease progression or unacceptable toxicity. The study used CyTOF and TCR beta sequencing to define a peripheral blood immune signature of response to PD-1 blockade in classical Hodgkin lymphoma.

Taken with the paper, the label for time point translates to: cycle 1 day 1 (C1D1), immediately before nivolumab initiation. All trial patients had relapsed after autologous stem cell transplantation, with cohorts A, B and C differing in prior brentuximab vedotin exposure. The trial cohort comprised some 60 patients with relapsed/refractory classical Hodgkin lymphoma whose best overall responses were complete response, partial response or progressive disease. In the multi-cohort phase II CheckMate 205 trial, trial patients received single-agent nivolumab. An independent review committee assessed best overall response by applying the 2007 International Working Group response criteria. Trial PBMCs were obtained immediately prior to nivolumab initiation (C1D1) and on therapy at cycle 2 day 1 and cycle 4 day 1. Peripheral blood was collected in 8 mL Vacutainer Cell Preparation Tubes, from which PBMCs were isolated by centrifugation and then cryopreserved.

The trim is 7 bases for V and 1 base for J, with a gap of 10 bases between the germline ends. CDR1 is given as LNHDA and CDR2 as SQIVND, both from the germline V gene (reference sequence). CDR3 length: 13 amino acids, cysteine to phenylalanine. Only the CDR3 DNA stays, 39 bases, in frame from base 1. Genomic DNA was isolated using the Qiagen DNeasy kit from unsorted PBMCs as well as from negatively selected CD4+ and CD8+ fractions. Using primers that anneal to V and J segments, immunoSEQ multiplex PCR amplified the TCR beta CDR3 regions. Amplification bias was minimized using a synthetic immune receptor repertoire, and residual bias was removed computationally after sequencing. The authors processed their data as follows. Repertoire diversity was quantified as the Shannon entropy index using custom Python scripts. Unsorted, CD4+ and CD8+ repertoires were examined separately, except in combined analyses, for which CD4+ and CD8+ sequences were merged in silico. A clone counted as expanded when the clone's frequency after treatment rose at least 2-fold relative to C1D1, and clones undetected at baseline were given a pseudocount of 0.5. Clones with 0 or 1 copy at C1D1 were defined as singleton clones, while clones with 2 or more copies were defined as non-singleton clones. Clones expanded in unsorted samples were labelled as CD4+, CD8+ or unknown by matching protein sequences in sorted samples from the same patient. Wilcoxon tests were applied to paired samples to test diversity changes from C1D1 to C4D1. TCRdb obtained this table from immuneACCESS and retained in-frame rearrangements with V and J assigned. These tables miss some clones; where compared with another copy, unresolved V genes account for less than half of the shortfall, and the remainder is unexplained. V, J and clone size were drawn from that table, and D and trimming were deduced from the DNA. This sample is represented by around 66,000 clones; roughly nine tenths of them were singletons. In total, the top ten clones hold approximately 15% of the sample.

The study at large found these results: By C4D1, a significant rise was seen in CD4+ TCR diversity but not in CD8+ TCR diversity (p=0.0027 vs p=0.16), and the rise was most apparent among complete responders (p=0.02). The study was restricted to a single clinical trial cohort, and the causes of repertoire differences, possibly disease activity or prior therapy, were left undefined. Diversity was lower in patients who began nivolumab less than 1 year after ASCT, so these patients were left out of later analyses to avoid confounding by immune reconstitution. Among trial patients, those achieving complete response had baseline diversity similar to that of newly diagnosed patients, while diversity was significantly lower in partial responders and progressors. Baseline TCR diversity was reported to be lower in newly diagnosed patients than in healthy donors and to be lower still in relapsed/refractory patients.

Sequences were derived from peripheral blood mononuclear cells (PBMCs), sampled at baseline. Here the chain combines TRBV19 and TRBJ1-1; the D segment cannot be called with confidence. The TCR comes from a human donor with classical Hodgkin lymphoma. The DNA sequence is TGTGCCAGTAAGGTAACGGCGAACACTGAAGCTTTCTTT. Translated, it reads CASKVTANTEAFF. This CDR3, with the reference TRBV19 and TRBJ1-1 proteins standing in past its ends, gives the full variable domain DGGITQSPKYLFRKEGQNVTLSCEQNLNHDAMYWYRQDPGQGLRLIYYSQIVNDFQKGDIAEGYSVSREKKESFPLTVTSAQKNPTAFYLCASKVTANTEAFFGQGTRLTVV.